These T cell receptor beta chains were read from a single sample in a study of cytomegalovirus exposure and HLA in healthy donors. Using immunoSEQ multiplex PCR, the repertoire was profiled, and TCRdb retains in-frame clones only, with some absent. The profile covers just over 95,000 clones, with roughly 76% appearing a single time and 7.5% to 9.5% taken by the ten largest. Sequencing was done on a sample of PBMCs. The source is a human donor in good health. The CDR3 runs from the conserved cysteine through the conserved F or W. D genes are given only for firm matches. The listing skips clone size in some rows; elsewhere it reads once, few, many or a size class.

J gene: TRBJ2-1; V gene: TRBV19; clone size: -; D gene: -; CDR3 protein: CASSPSSLWNEQFF; CDR3 DNA: TGTGCCAGTAGTCCTAGCTCTCTCTGGAATGAGCAGTTCTTC
J gene: TRBJ2-6; V gene: TRBV14; clone size: -; D gene: -; CDR3 protein: CASSRLGLANVLTF; CDR3 DNA: TGTGCCAGCAGTCGACTGGGTCTTGCCAACGTCCTGACTTTC
J gene: TRBJ2-1; V gene: TRBV6-4; clone size: -; D gene: TRBD2; CDR3 protein: CASSYPERTSGSLSYNEQFF; CDR3 DNA: TGTGCCAGCAGTTATCCGGAGCGGACTAGCGGGAGTCTCTCCTACAATGAGCAGTTCTTC
J gene: TRBJ1-1; V gene: TRBV30; clone size: -; D gene: -; CDR3 protein: CAWSAPRRGTEAFF; CDR3 DNA: TGTGCCTGGAGTGCACCTCGACGGGGCACTGAAGCTTTCTTT
J gene: TRBJ1-5; V gene: TRBV7-9; clone size: -; D gene: TRBD1; CDR3 protein: CASSFTGPQDRGQGQPQHF; CDR3 DNA: TGTGCCAGCAGCTTTACTGGGCCCCAAGACAGGGGGCAGGGTCAGCCCCAGCATTTT
J gene: TRBJ1-1; V gene: TRBV7-9; clone size: -; D gene: TRBD1; CDR3 protein: CASSRQGGLNTEAFF; CDR3 DNA: TGTGCCAGCAGCCGACAGGGGGGATTGAACACTGAAGCTTTCTTT
J gene: TRBJ2-7; V gene: TRBV30; clone size: -; D gene: -; CDR3 protein: CAWSNGYEQYF; CDR3 DNA: TGTGCCTGGAGTAACGGGTACGAGCAGTACTTC
J gene: TRBJ2-2; V gene: TRBV5-1; clone size: -; D gene: TRBD1; CDR3 protein: CASSLVQGAAGELFF; CDR3 DNA: TGCGCCAGCAGCTTGGTCCAGGGGGCTGCCGGGGAGCTGTTTTTT
J gene: TRBJ1-4; V gene: TRBV30; clone size: -; D gene: -; CDR3 protein: CAWSVSGAYEKLFF; CDR3 DNA: TGTGCCTGGAGTGTAAGCGGCGCGTACGAAAAACTGTTTTTT
J gene: TRBJ2-1; V gene: TRBV29-1; clone size: few; D gene: TRBD1; CDR3 protein: CSVPSRQGRNEQFF; CDR3 DNA: TGCAGCGTGCCCTCTCGACAGGGTCGGAATGAGCAGTTCTTC
J gene: TRBJ2-5; V gene: TRBV7-6; clone size: few; D gene: -; CDR3 protein: CASSWAAGQQETQYF; CDR3 DNA: TGTGCCAGCAGCTGGGCGGCGGGACAGCAAGAGACCCAGTACTTC
J gene: TRBJ2-7; V gene: TRBV4-1; clone size: -; D gene: TRBD1; CDR3 protein: CASSQDVGTGRYEQYF; CDR3 DNA: TGCGCCAGCAGCCAAGATGTGGGGACAGGGAGGTACGAGCAGTACTTC
J gene: TRBJ1-6; V gene: TRBV10-3; clone size: -; D gene: -; CDR3 protein: CAISDAHSSYNSPLHF; CDR3 DNA: TGTGCCATCAGTGACGCACACAGCTCCTATAATTCACCCCTCCACTTT